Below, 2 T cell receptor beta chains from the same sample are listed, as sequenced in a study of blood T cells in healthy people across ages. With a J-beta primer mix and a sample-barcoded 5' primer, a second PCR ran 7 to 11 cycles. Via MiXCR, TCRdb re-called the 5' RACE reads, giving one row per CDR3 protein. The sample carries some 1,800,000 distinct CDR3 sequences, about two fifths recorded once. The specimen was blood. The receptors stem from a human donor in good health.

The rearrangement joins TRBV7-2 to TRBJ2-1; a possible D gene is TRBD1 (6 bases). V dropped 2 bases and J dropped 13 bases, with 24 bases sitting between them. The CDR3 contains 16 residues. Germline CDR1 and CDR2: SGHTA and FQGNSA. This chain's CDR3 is CASSLFRTEVVETQFF. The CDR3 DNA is TGTGCCAGCAGCTTATTTAGGACAGAGGTTGTTGAGACCCAGTTCTTC.

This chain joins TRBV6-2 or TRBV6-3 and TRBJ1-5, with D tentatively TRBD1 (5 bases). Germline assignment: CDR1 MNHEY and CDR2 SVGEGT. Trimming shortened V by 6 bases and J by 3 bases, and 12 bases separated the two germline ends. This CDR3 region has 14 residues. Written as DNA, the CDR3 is TGTGCCAGCAGAGGACCAGGGCCCAATCAGCCCCAGCATTTT. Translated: CASRGPGPNQPQHF.